This TCR beta chain was identified in a study of T cell repertoires in cytomegalovirus infection. Whole-study context: It was recently identified HLA-C-restricted and well-studied HLA-B-restricted CMV epitopes that the study used. Through public TCR beta signatures, both CMV infection and matching HLA type were indicated. General observations from the study: The study identified carriers of CMV plus the relevant HLA from cumulative public TCR beta family frequency. The study found HLA-C-restricted CMV-specific TCR beta clonotypes dominating the ex vivo response.

MiXCR was run by TCRdb on the reads, yielding one entry per CDR3 protein. The sample lists 370,000 or so distinct CDR3 sequences, roughly 36% occurring once. V lost 4 bases, J lost 4 bases, and 12 bases stayed unmatched. Looked up from germline, CDR1 is MNHEY and CDR2 is SVGAGI. The CDR3 sequence is 16 residues long. Comments on this clonotype: Its specificity is unknown.

The V gene is TRBV6-5, the J gene TRBJ2-7; 8 positions agree with TRBD2. Sequenced here: cultured PBMCs, sampled from culture after CMV antigen stimulation. The receptor was derived from a human donor in good health (CMV status not recorded). Some clones in this sample may be carry-over from other donors' samples. Here the CDR3 reads CASSSVLAGGSYEQYF. The CDR3 DNA reads TGTGCCAGCAGTTCTGTACTTGCGGGAGGATCTTACGAGCAGTACTTC.